This TCR beta chain was identified in a study of T-cell reconstitution after alpha-beta-depleted transplantation in children. The TCRbeta library incorporated unique molecular identifiers. Using its own MiXCR run on the PCR reads, TCRdb lists one record per CDR3 protein. In the table there are some 500,000 distinct CDR3 sequences, about 17% of which are singletons. CDR1 and CDR2 from the germline V gene are PRHDT and FYEKMQ (reference sequence). The CDR3 has 15 amino acids. The V gene lost 10 bases and the J gene lost 2 bases, with 21 bases spanning the gap. V and J are TRBV13 and TRBJ2-7; D is perhaps TRBD1 (6 bases). This specimen was PBMCs from the stem cell graft donor, taken from the stem cell graft. This TCR was sampled from a human donor who donated a stem cell graft to a child with acute lymphoblastic leukemia. The CDR3 DNA sequence: TGTGCCATCAGTTTAGGCGGACAGCCCGCCTACGAGCAGTACTTC. This encodes CAISLGGQPAYEQYF.